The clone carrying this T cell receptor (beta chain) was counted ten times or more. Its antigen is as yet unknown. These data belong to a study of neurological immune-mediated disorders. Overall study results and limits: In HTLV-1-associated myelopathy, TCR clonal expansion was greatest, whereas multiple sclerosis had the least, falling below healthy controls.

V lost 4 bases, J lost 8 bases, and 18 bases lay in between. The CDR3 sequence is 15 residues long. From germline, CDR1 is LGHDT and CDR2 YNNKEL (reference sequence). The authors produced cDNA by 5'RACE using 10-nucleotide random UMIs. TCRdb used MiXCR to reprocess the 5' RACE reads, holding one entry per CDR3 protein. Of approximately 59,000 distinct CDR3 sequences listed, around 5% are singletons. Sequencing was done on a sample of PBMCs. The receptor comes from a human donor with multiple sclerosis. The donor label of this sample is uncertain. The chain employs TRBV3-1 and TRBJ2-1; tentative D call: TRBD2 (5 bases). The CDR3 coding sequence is TGTGCCAGCAGCCCCCTGGGCGGACTTCGGGATGAGCAGTTCTTC. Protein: CASSPLGGLRDEQFF.